The sequence of this TCR beta chain was determined in a study of breast tumors, draining lymph nodes, adjacent tissues. Broader study findings: Compared with lymph nodes, tumors were less diverse; compared with nontumor tissue, more. Most tumor T cells seemingly derive from lymph node, then expand in tumor. That most tumor T cells come from lymph nodes remained unproven.

Concerning this clonotype: Its antigen is as yet unknown.

Using its own MiXCR run on the multiplex PCR reads, TCRdb lists one record per CDR3 protein. Of some 22,000 distinct CDR3 sequences listed, around 41% are singletons. Source material: breast tumor tissue. The origin of this receptor is a female donor with breast cancer. Some clones in this sample may be carry-over from other donors' samples.

The CDR3 loop is CSASSGENQPQHF. CDR3 sequence (DNA): TGCAGTGCTAGCAGCGGCGAGAATCAGCCCCAGCATTTT. V is TRBV20-1 and J is TRBJ1-5, with D hard to call. Trimming took off 3 bases at V and 4 bases at J, with 10 bases between the two ends. This CDR3 comprises 13 residues. The germline CDR1 and CDR2 sequences are DFQATT and SNEGSKA (reference sequence).